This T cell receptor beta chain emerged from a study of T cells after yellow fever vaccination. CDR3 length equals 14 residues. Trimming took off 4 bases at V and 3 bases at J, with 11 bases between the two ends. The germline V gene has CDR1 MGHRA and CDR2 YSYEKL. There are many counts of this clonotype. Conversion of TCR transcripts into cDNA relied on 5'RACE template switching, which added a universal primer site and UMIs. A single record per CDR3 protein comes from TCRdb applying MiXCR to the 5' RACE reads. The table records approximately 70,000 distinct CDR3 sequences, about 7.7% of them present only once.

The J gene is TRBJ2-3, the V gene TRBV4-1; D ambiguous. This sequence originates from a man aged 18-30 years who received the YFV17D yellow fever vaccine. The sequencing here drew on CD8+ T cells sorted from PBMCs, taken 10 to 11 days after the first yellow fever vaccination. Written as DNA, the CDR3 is TGCGCCAGCAGCCCCCAAAGTGGAACAGATACGCAGTATTTT. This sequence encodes CASSPQSGTDTQYF.